This entry lists 7 T cell receptor beta chains sequenced from one sample in a study of T cells in Graves' hyperthyroidism and ophthalmopathy. It was RNA transcripts that yielded the amplified TCR beta CDR3 regions. Using the HTBI primer set, a first-round RT-PCR was run on the TCR CDR3. TCRdb reprocessed the multiplex PCR reads via MiXCR and lists one record per CDR3 protein. The sample lists 480,000 or so distinct CDR3 sequences, around 14% seen once, with roughly 17% in the top ten. The sequencing input was blood. These receptors came from a woman under 30 with Graves' hyperthyroidism.

This clonotype has at least ten counts. The V gene is TRBV29-1, the J gene TRBJ2-1; 14 nucleotides match TRBD2. Germline lookup yields CDR1 SQVTM and CDR2 ANQGSEA. Trimming took 6 bases from V and 8 from J; bases not matched to a gene: 3. This CDR3 spans 13 amino acids. Written as DNA, the CDR3 is TGCAGCGTAGGGACTAGCGGGAGTGATGAGCAGTTCTTC. This gives the protein CSVGTSGSDEQFF.

This clonotype was detected many times. The chain combines TRBV6-1 with TRBJ2-7, with D possibly called TRBD1 or TRBD2 (5 bases each). The V and J ends lost 6 bases and 2 bases respectively, with 20 bases between them. In germline, CDR1 is MNHNS, CDR2 SASEGT. The CDR3 is 16 amino acids. In nucleotides, the CDR3 is TGTGCCAGCAGACTTACCCCCGGGGCAGGGACCTACGAGCAGTACGTC. Protein: CASRLTPGAGTYEQYV.

This CDR3 reads CASSSQLSTDTQYF. DNA of the CDR3: TGTGCCAGCAGCTCCCAGTTATCCACAGATACGCAGTATTTT. The chain links TRBV5-4 to TRBJ2-3; D remains unclear. Trimming stripped 3 bases from V and 2 bases from J, with 10 bases between. Germline CDR1 SGHNT, CDR2 YYREEE (reference sequence). The CDR3 totals 14 residues.

This clonotype was counted many times. This sequence joins TRBV6-1 and TRBJ2-7, with a possible D match to TRBD1 (8 bases). This CDR3 region has 15 residues. CDR1 and CDR2 (germline): MNHNS, SASEGT. The V gene lost 6 bases and the J gene lost 4 bases, with 19 bases spanning the gap. CDR3 sequence (DNA): TGTGCCAGCAGCAGCGGGACAGGTCTCGTGTACGAGCAGTACGTC. This gives the protein CASSSGTGLVYEQYV.

This clonotype was counted many times. The chain links TRBV24-1 to TRBJ1-5; 7 positions match TRBD1. The CDR3 is 16 residues long. Germline-derived CDR1 and CDR2 are KGHDR and SFDVKD. V shed 2 bases and J 0 bases; nucleotides not matched to a gene: 3. The CDR3 loop reads CATSDSQGNSNQPQHF. The CDR3 DNA reads TGTGCCACCAGTGATTCACAGGGGAATAGCAATCAGCCCCAGCATTTT.

CDR3 sequence: CASSGGGLAGEQFF. CDR3 bases: TGTGCCAGCAGCGGAGGGGGTCTAGCGGGTGAGCAGTTCTTC. The chain combines TRBV9 with TRBJ2-1, with TRBD2 matching 8 bases. The germline V gene has CDR1 SGDLS and CDR2 YYNGEE. The CDR3 is 14 amino acids. The V gene end was trimmed by 3 bases and the J gene end by 9 bases; junction bases not matched to a gene: 8.

This clonotype was seen just once. The rearrangement uses TRBV2 and TRBJ2-7; 8 bases line up with TRBD2. The J segment lost 7 bases and the V segment lost 8 bases, leaving 13 bases of the junction unmatched. CDR3 length equals 14 residues. In germline, CDR1 is SNHLY, CDR2 FYNNEI. CDR3 in DNA: TGTGCCAGCTCTCCCCAAGCGGGGGCTCTGGAGCAGTACTTC. It codes for CASSPQAGALEQYF. Together with reference TRBV2 and TRBJ2-7, the CDR3 gives the full variable domain: EPEVTQTPSHQVTQMGQEVILRCVPISNHLYFYWYRQILGQKVEFLVSFYNNEISEKSEIFDDQFSVERPDGSNFTLKIRSTKLEDSAMYFCASSPQAGALEQYFGPGTRLTVT.